These 16 T cell receptor beta chains originate from one sample sequenced in a study of neurological immune-mediated disorders. The sample's time point: longitudinal time-point 3. TCRdb redid the calling of the 5' RACE reads with MiXCR, one entry per CDR3 protein. The table lists some 80,000 distinct CDR3 sequences, roughly 4.3% of them singletons, with less than 7.5% in the top ten. Sequencing was carried out using PBMCs. The source of these receptors is a woman aged 55-69 years with multiple sclerosis.

This clonotype showed up many times. V gene TRBV5-1 combines with J gene TRBJ1-3; D perhaps matches TRBD1 (6 bases). Between the trimmed V and J ends, which lost 4 bases and 0 bases, there was a span of 8 bases. CDR1 is SGHRS, CDR2 YFSETQ, per germline. The CDR3 spans 14 residues. CDR3 sequence: CASSMDSSGNTIYF. CDR3 bases: TGCGCCAGCAGCATGGACAGCTCTGGAAACACCATATATTTT.

Many counts were recorded for this clonotype. The J gene is TRBJ2-2, the V gene TRBV27; D tentatively fits TRBD1 or TRBD2 (5 bases each). The CDR3 has 15 residues. V was clipped by 3 bases and J by 2 bases, with 10 bases between them. Germline V gene data show CDR1 as MNHEY and CDR2 as SMNVEV (reference sequence). The CDR3 is CASSFDRLNTGELFF. The CDR3 DNA reads TGTGCCAGCAGTTTTGACAGACTAAACACCGGGGAGCTGTTTTTT.

This clonotype came up many times. This chain links TRBV29-1 with TRBJ1-1; D might be TRBD1 (6 bases). CDR1 and CDR2 from the germline V gene are SQVTM and ANQGSEA. Deletions cut 7 bases from V and 0 bases from J, with 15 bases between. The CDR3 totals 14 residues. CDR3 DNA sequence: TGCAGCGCCACGGGGGGCCCAATGAACACTGAAGCTTTCTTT. Its protein product is CSATGGPMNTEAFF.

The table lists this clonotype with many counts. This chain connects TRBV20-1 to TRBJ1-5; 7 nucleotides match TRBD1. With V trimmed by 1 base and J by 4 bases, 7 bases remained unmatched. The length of the CDR3 is 15 residues. The V gene's germline CDR1 is DFQATT and CDR2 SNEGSKA (reference sequence). This chain's CDR3 is CSARAGRGANQPQHF. CDR3 in DNA: TGCAGTGCTAGAGCGGGCAGGGGGGCAAATCAGCCCCAGCATTTT.

This clonotype has a count of ten or more. V gene TRBV5-5 combines with J gene TRBJ1-5, with D possibly TRBD1 on 6 matching bases. Germline V gene lookup returns CDR1 SGHKS and CDR2 YYEKEE (reference sequence). The CDR3 covers 19 residues. Trimming took off 0 bases at V and 0 bases at J, with 19 bases between the two ends. The CDR3 region has the DNA TGTGCCAGCAGCTTGGGGGGGGCCACCGTCATTGATAGCAATCAGCCCCAGCATTTT. It specifies CASSLGGATVIDSNQPQHF. The full variable domain, completed using reference TRBV5-5 and TRBJ1-5, is DAGVTQSPTHLIKTRGQQVTLRCSPISGHKSVSWYQQVLGQGPQFIFQYYEKEERGRGNFPDRFSARQFPNYSSELNVNALLLGDSALYLCASSLGGATVIDSNQPQHFGDGTRLSIL.

This clonotype was counted at least ten times. The rearrangement joins TRBV4-2 to TRBJ2-3; D is perhaps TRBD1 (5 bases). V lost 0 bases and J lost 4, with 14 bases in between. The CDR3 has 16 amino acids. In germline, CDR1 is LGHNA, CDR2 YNFKEQ. The CDR3 DNA reads as TGTGCCAGCAGCCAAGAACAAGGGGTCGGCGCAGATACGCAGTATTTT. Translation gives CASSQEQGVGADTQYF.

This clonotype showed up many times. The chain employs TRBV7-2 and TRBJ2-7; 9 nucleotides line up with TRBD2. The junction had 12 bases not matched to a gene; V was cut back by 1 base and J by 2 bases. Germline V CDR1 and CDR2: SGHTA, FQGNSA. The CDR3 spans 18 residues. CDR3 in DNA: TGTGCCAGCAGCTTAGGGCCTCTCGGTAGCGGGGGCACCTACGAGCAGTACTTC. Its protein is CASSLGPLGSGGTYEQYF.

Note on this clonotype: This may be a read error: a much more frequent sequence differs by one nucleotide. The chain is built from TRBV3-1 and TRBJ2-7; D ambiguous. Looked up from germline, CDR1 is LGHDT and CDR2 is YNNKEL (reference sequence). This CDR3 comprises 14 residues. CDR3 nucleotides: TGTGCCAACAGCCAAGTTGGCTTTTCCTACGAGCAGTACTTC. Translated, it gives CANSQVGFSYEQYF.

This clonotype came up many times. The genes are TRBV24-1 and TRBJ2-7, with 7 positions matching TRBD2. With V trimmed by 9 bases and J by 0 bases, 4 bases remained unmatched. This CDR3 comprises 13 residues. CDR1 is KGHDR, CDR2 SFDVKD, per germline. This CDR3 is CATPLAVSYEQYF. CDR3 in DNA: TGTGCCACCCCCCTAGCGGTCTCCTACGAGCAGTACTTC.

In this sample, this clonotype turned up many times. This chain links TRBV11-2 with TRBJ2-1, with 11 positions matching TRBD2. The germline CDR1 and CDR2 sequences are SGHAT and FQNNGV. Trimming at V came to 4 bases and at J to 3 bases, leaving 5 bases not matched to a gene. The CDR3 is 16 amino acids. This chain's CDR3 is CASSSRLAGNYNEQFF. CDR3 coding DNA: TGTGCCAGCAGCTCGAGACTAGCGGGGAACTACAATGAGCAGTTCTTC.

Ten or more counts support this clonotype. V is TRBV5-1 and J is TRBJ2-1, with TRBD1 identical over 7 bases. The V segment lost 4 bases and the J segment 2 bases; nucleotides outside the gene matches: 9. The germline CDR1 and CDR2 sequences are SGHRS and YFSETQ. The CDR3 loop spans 16 amino acids. The chain's CDR3 is CASSTGDSAAYNEQFF. Written as DNA, the CDR3 is TGCGCCAGCAGCACCGGGGACAGTGCAGCCTACAATGAGCAGTTCTTC. Supplemented by reference TRBV5-1 and TRBJ2-1, the full variable domain reads KAGVTQTPRYLIKTRGQQVTLSCSPISGHRSVSWYQQTPGQGLQFLFEYFSETQRNKGNFPGRFSGRQFSNSRSEMNVSTLELGDSALYLCASSTGDSAAYNEQFFGPGTRLTVL.

This clonotype was recorded a few times. V usage is TRBV7-6 and J usage is TRBJ2-5; D perhaps matches TRBD1 (6 bases). Trimming took 4 bases from V and 5 from J, leaving 11 bases between them. The CDR3 is 13 amino acids. In germline, CDR1 is SGHVS, CDR2 FNYEAQ. For the CDR3, the DNA is TGTGCCAGCAGCTACGGACAGCTCGAGACCCAGTACTTC. This encodes CASSYGQLETQYF.

V gene TRBV5-1 combines with J gene TRBJ2-2, with D maybe TRBD1 (5 bases). This CDR3 comprises 14 residues. The germline V gene encodes CDR1 SGHRS and CDR2 YFSETQ. The V end lost 0 bases, the J end lost 7 bases, and 10 bases lay between the germline ends. The CDR3 loop is CASSLVQGYGELFF. For the CDR3, the DNA is TGCGCCAGCAGCTTGGTCCAGGGTTACGGGGAGCTGTTTTTT.

This clonotype has ten or more counts. V gene TRBV7-2 combines with J gene TRBJ1-1; D is unclear. The CDR3 totals 13 residues. The V end lost 3 bases, the J end lost 9 bases, and 14 bases lay between the germline ends. Germline V gene lookup returns CDR1 SGHTA and CDR2 FQGNSA. The CDR3 reads CASSLNSAIQAFF. The CDR3 DNA reads TGTGCCAGCAGCTTGAACAGCGCAATTCAAGCTTTCTTT.

There are many counts of this clonotype. The chain links TRBV5-1 to TRBJ1-2; a weak D match, TRBD1 (5 bases). CDR3 length: 13 amino acids. V lost 2 bases and J 4 bases, leaving 9 bases between the germline ends. CDR1 is SGHRS, CDR2 YFSETQ, per germline. DNA of the CDR3: TGCGCCAGCAGCTTACCAGACAGCTATGGCTACACCTTC. It encodes CASSLPDSYGYTF.

In its sample, this clonotype was seen many times. This chain joins TRBV20-1 and TRBJ1-5; possible D gene TRBD1, 5 bases. CDR3 size: 15 residues. Germline V gives CDR1 DFQATT, CDR2 SNEGSKA (reference sequence). V was shortened by 5 bases and J by 1 base, with 15 bases between the two germline ends. The CDR3 reads CSAGGGASSNQPQHF. The CDR3 DNA reads as TGCAGTGCTGGCGGAGGGGCTTCGAGCAATCAGCCCCAGCATTTT.